This T cell receptor beta chain emerged from a study of CD8+CD57+ T cells in acquired aplastic anemia. This clonotype was picked up many times. Patients who underwent sequencing had shown CD8+CD57+ cell expansion by flow cytometry. Patients had not yet gotten any therapy when their blood was taken for sampling. It was genomic DNA that served as the template for profiling TCR beta VDJ and CDR3. One entry per CDR3 protein, called by TCRdb with MiXCR from the reads. The data hold some 170,000 distinct CDR3 sequences, with roughly 48% observed a single time. There are 11 residues in the CDR3. V dropped 6 bases and J dropped 4 bases, with 5 bases sitting between them. Germline CDR1 and CDR2: KGHDR and SFDVKD.

The TCR sequence derives from a human donor with aplastic anemia. The sample was sorted CD4+, CD8+, or CD8+CD57+ T cells (not recorded which) from PBMCs. The rearrangement uses TRBV24-1 and TRBJ2-5, with no clear D. The CDR3: CATSSGETQYF. The DNA for the CDR3 is TGTGCCACCAGTTCGGGAGAGACCCAGTACTTC.